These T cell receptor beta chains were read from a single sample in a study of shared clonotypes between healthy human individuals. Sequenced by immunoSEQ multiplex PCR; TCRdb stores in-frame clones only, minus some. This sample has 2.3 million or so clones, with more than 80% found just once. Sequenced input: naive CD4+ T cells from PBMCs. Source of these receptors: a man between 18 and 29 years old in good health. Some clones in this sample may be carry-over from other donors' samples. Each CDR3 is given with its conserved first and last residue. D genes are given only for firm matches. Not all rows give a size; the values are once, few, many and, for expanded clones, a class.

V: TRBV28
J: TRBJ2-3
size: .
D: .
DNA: TGTGCCAGCACCAATGGGGGGGCCAGCACAGATACGCAGTATTTT
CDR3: CASTNGGASTDTQYF

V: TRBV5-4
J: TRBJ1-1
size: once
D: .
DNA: TGTGCCAGCAGCTTGGGGTCAGGAAACACTGAAGCTTTCTTT
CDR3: CASSLGSGNTEAFF

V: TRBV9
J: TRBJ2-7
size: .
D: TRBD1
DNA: TGTGCCAGCAGCCTAACGGGACAGTTAGTCTCCTACGAGCAGTACTTC
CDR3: CASSLTGQLVSYEQYF

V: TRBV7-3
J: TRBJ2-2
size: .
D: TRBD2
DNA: TGTGCCAGCAGCTTACTCCCCCAGACTAGCGGGAAGGGCGGGGAGCTGTTTTTT
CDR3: CASSLLPQTSGKGGELFF

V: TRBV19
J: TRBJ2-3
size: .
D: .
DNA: TGTGCCAGTAGTTCGGGAGTCAGCACAGATACGCAGTATTTT
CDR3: CASSSGVSTDTQYF

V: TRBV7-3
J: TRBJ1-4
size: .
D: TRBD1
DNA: TGTGCCATACCGCGGACAGGGGGCGTTGGCGGTGAAAAACTGTTTTTT
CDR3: CAIPRTGGVGGEKLFF

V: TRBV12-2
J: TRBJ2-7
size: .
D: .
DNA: TGTGCAAGTCGCTTAGCGGGAGGGACTGAGCAGTACTTC
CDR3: CASRLAGGTEQYF

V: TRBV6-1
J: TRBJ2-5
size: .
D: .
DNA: TGTGCCAGCATGGTGACCCGAGGGTTTATGACCCAGTACTTC
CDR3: CASMVTRGFMTQYF

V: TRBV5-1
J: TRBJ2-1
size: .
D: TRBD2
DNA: TGCGCCAGCAGCTTACTAGCGGAGACCTACAATGAGCAGTTCTTC
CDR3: CASSLLAETYNEQFF

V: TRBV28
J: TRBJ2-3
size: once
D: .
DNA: TGTGCCAGCAGTTCCCGTAACCAGGGTCTCGCGCAGTATTTT
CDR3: CASSSRNQGLAQYF

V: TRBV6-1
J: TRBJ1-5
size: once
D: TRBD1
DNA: TGTGCCAGCACTCGGGACAGCTACCCCAATCAGCCCCAGCATTTT
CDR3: CASTRDSYPNQPQHF

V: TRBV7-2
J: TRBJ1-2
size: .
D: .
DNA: TGTGCCAGCAGCCGCGTAGCAACTAACTATGGCTACACCTTC
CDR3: CASSRVATNYGYTF

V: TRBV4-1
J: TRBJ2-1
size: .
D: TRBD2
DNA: TGCGCCAGCAGCAATGGACTAGCGGGAGCTATGGATGAGCAGTTCTTC
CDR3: CASSNGLAGAMDEQFF

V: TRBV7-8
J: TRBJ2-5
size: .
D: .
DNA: TGTGCCAGCAGCCCTGGGCGGGTCCAAGAGACCCAGTACTTC
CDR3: CASSPGRVQETQYF

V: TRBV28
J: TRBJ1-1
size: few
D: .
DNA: TGTGCCAGCACTGCACATGGCAGGTGGGGGACTGAAGCTTTCTTT
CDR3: CASTAHGRWGTEAFF

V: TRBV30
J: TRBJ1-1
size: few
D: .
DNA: TGTGCCTGCAGAGAGAGGGGAACGGGGAACACTGAAGCTTTCTTT
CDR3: CACRERGTGNTEAFF

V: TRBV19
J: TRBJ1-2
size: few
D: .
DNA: TGTGCCAGTAGTATGTTGCTCCTCCCGGATGGCTACACCTTC
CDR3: CASSMLLLPDGYTF

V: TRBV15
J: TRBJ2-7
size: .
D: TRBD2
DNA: TGTGCCACCAGCAAGGGACTAGCGGGAGTCGGCGAGCAGTACTTC
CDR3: CATSKGLAGVGEQYF

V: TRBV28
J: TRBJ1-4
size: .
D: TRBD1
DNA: TGTGCCAGCAGCACATCGACAGGGACTAATGAAAAACTGTTTTTT
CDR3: CASSTSTGTNEKLFF

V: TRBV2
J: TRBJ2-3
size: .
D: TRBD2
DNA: TGTGCCAGCGGAACTAGCGGGAGCCCCACAGATACGCAGTATTTT
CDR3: CASGTSGSPTDTQYF

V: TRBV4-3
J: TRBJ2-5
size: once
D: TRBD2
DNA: TGCGCCAGCAGCCAAGAAGGGCTAGCGGGAGCAGAGACCCAGTACTTC
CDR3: CASSQEGLAGAETQYF

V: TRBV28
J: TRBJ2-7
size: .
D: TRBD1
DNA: TGTGCCAGCAGTCCCGGGACAGGGTTTTCCTACGAGCAGTACTTC
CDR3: CASSPGTGFSYEQYF

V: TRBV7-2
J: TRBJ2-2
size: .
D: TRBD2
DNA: TGTGCCAGCAGCCAGCCCGGACTAGCTATTGCCGGGGAGCTGTTTTTT
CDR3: CASSQPGLAIAGELFF

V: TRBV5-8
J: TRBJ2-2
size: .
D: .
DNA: TGTGCCAGCACTATCGAGGCCAGAACCGGGGAGCTGTTTTTT
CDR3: CASTIEARTGELFF

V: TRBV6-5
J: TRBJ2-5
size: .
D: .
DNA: TGTGCCAGCCGCAGTAACGGAGGGAAAGAGACCCAGTACTTC
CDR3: CASRSNGGKETQYF

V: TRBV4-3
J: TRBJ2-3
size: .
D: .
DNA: TGCGCCAGCAGCCAATCCCGGGCACCTACCACAGATACGCAGTATTTT
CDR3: CASSQSRAPTTDTQYF

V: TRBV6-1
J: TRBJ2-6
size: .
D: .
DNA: TGTGCCATTGACCCAGGGGCTGGGGCCAACGTCCTGACTTTC
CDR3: CAIDPGAGANVLTF

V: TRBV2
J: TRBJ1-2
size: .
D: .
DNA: TGTGCCAGCAGTGCAAGGGGGGGAAACTATGGCTACACCTTC
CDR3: CASSARGGNYGYTF

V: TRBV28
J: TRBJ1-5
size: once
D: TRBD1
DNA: TGTGCCAGCCAATTAAGCCCACTCCAGGGGGTCGACAATCAGCCCCAGCATTTT
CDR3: CASQLSPLQGVDNQPQHF

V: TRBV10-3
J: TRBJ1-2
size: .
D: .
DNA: TGTGCCATCAATGGGGGCCCTGGAGGAGCTAACTATGGCTACACCTTC
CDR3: CAINGGPGGANYGYTF

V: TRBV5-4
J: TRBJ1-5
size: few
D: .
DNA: TGTGCCAGCAGCTTGGCTCAGTCGAATCAGCCCCAGCATTTT
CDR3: CASSLAQSNQPQHF

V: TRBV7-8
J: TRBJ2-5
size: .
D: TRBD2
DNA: TGTGCCAGCAGCTTAGGTGGGACTAGCGGGAGGGCCATCGAGACCCAGTACTTC
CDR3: CASSLGGTSGRAIETQYF

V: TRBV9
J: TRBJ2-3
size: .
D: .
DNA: TGTGCCAGCAGCGTAAGCCCATCGCGGGTAGGGTGGCAATCAGATACGCAGTATTTT
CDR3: CASSVSPSRVGWQSDTQYF

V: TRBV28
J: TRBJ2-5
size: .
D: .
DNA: TGTGCCAGCAGTTCCCCCTCGGGATGGGAGACCCAGTACTTC
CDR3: CASSSPSGWETQYF

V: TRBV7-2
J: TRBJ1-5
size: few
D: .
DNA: TGTGCCAGCAGCTTAGTGCAAGGGGCCAATCAGCCCCAGCATTTT
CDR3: CASSLVQGANQPQHF

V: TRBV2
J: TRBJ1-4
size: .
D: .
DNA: TGTGCCAGCAGTTTTGTTCCTGAAAAACTGTTTTTT
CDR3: CASSFVPEKLFF

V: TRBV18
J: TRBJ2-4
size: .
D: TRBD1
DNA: TGTGCCAGCTCACCACAAACCGGGACAGGCAACATTCAGTACTTC
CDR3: CASSPQTGTGNIQYF

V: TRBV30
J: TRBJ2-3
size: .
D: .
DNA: TGTGCCTGGAGTGTTGACGGAAGCACAGATACGCAGTATTTT
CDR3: CAWSVDGSTDTQYF

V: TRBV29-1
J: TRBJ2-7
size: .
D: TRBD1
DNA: TGCAGCGTTAGACGGGGACAGGGAGACTACGAGCAGTACTTC
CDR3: CSVRRGQGDYEQYF

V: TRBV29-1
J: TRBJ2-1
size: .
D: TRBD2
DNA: TGCAGCGTCGCCCCCCTAGCGGGAGGCAGTCGTGACAATGAGCAGTTCTTC
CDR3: CSVAPLAGGSRDNEQFF

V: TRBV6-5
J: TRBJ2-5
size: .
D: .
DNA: TGTGCCAGCAGTTACTCGACGGCGGGGAGCCAAGAGACCCAGTACTTC
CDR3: CASSYSTAGSQETQYF

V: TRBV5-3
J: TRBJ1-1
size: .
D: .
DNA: TGTGCCAGAAGCTTTGAGAGTAACACTGAAGCTTTCTTT
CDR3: CARSFESNTEAFF

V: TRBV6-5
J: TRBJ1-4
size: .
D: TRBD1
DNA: TGTGCCAGCAGTTGGGGGGGACAGCGAAGTAATGAAAAACTGTTTTTT
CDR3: CASSWGGQRSNEKLFF

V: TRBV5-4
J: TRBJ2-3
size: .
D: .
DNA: TGTGCCAGCAGCAGAGCTAGCACAGATACGCAGTATTTT
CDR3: CASSRASTDTQYF

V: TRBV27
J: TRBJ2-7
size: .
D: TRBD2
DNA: TGTGCCAGCCTCGGGCGGGAGTCGGGCGAGCAGTACTTC
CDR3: CASLGRESGEQYF

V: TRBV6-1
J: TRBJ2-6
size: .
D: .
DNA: TGTGCCAGCAGTGAAGTTAGATTTGTAGGGGCCAACGTCCTGACTTTC
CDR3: CASSEVRFVGANVLTF

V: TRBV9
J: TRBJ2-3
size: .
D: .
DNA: TGTGCCAGCTCCGATAGCGCCCGGAGGTGGGATACGCAGTATTTT
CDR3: CASSDSARRWDTQYF

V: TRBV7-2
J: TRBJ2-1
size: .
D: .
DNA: TGTGCCAGCAGCTTCGAGCGACGCTCCTACAATGAGCAGTTCTTC
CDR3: CASSFERRSYNEQFF

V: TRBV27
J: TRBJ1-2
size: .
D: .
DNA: TGTGCCAGCAGTTCTCGGGGGCGCAACTATGGCTACACCTTC
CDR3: CASSSRGRNYGYTF

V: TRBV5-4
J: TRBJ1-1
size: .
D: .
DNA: TGTGCCAGCAGCTCCCCTGTCCTTGGGGACACTGAAGCTTTCTTT
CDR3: CASSSPVLGDTEAFF

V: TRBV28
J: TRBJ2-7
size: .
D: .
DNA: TGTGCCAGCAGTCTTATCCGCCCTTTCCCAGGGGGGGCCTACGAGCAGTACTTC
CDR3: CASSLIRPFPGGAYEQYF

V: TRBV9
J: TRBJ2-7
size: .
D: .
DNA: TGTGCCAGCAGCGTTGACAGGGAGGAGTACGAGCAGTACTTC
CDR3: CASSVDREEYEQYF

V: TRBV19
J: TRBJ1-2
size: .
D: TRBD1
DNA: TGTGCCAGTAGTCAGCAGGGGGCCGTGCGAGGCTACACCTTC
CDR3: CASSQQGAVRGYTF

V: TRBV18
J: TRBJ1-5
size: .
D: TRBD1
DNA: TGTGCCAGCTCACTCGGGACAGGGGGCAATCAGCCCCAGCATTTT
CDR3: CASSLGTGGNQPQHF

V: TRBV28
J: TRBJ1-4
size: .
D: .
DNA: TGTGCCAGCAGCCCCAGGGTCGGGTTTGAAAAACTGTTTTTT
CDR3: CASSPRVGFEKLFF